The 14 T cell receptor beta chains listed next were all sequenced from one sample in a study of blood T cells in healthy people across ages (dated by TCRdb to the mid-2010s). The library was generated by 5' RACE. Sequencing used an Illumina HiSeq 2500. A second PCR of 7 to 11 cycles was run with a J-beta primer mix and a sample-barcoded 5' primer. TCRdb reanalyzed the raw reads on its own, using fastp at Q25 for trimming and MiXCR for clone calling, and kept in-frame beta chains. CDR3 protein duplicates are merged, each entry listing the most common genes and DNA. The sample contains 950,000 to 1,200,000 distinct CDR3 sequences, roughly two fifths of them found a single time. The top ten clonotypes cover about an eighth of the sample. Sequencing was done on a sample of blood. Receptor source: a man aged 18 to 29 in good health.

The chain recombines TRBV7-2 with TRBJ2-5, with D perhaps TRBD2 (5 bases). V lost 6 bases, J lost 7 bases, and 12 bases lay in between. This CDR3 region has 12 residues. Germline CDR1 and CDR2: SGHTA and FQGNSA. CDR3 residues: CASSRETGTQYF. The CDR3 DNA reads TGTGCCAGCAGTCGGGAAACGGGGACCCAGTACTTC.

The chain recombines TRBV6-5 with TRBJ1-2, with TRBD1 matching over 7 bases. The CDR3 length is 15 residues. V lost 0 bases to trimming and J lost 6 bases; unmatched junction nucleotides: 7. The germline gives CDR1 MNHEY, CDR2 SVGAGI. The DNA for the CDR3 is TGTGCCAGCAGTTACTCGGGCAGGGGGAGGGATGGCTACACCTTC. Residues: CASSYSGRGRDGYTF.

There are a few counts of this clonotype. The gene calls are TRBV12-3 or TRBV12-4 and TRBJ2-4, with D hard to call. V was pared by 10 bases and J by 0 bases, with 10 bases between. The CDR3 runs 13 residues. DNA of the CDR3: TGTGCCATTTTCGATCTAGCCAAAAACATTCAGTACTTC. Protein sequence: CAIFDLAKNIQYF.

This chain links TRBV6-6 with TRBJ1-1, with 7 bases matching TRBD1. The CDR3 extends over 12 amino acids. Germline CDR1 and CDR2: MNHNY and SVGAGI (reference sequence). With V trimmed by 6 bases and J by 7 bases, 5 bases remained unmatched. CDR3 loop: CASSTRQGEAFF. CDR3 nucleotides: TGTGCCAGCAGCACCCGACAGGGTGAAGCTTTCTTT.

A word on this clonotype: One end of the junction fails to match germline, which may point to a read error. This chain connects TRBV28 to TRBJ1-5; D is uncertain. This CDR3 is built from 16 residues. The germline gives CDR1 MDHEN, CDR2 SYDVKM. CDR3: CVSSFKGVRSNKPQHF. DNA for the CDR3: TGTGTCAGCAGTTTCAAAGGAGTTAGGAGCAATAAGCCCCAGCATTTT.

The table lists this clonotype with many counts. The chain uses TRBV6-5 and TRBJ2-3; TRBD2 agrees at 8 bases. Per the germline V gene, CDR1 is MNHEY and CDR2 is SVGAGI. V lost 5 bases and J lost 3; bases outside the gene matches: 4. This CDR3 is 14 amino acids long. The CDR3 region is CASSTRGGTDTQYF. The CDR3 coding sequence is TGTGCCAGCAGTACCCGGGGGGGTACAGATACGCAGTATTTT.

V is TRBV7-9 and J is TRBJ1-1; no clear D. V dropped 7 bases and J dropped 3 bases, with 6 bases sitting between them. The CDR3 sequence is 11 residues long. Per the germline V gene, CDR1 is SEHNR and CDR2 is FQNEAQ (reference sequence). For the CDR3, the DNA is TGTGCCAGCACCCCTGACACTGAAGCTTTCTTT. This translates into CASTPDTEAFF.

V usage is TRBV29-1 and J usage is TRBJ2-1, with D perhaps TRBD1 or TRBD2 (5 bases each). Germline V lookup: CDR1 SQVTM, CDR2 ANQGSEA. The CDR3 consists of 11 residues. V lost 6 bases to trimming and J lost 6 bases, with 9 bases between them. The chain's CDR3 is CSVGPINEQFF. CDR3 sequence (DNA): TGCAGCGTGGGACCCATCAATGAGCAGTTCTTC.

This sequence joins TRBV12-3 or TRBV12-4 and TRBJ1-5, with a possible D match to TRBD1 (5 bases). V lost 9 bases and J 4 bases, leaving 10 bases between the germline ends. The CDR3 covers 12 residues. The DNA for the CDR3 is TGTGCCAGTCAAGAGGGGAATCAGCCCCAGCATTTT. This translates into CASQEGNQPQHF.

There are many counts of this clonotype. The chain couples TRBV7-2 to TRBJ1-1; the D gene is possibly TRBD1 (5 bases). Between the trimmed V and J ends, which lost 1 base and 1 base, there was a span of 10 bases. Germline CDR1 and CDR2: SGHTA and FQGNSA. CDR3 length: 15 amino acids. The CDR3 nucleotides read TGTGCCAGCAGCTTAGTTGGGGGGGAGAACACTGAAGCTTTCTTT. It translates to CASSLVGGENTEAFF.

The DNA for the CDR3 is TGTGCCAGCAGTCCCCAGGACAGGGAACTCACCTTC. It translates to CASSPQDRELTF. This chain links TRBV2 with TRBJ1-2; 8 bases are shared with TRBD1. The V gene end was trimmed by 5 bases and the J gene end by 13 bases; junction bases not matched to a gene: 9. The germline V gene has CDR1 SNHLY and CDR2 FYNNEI. The CDR3 length is 12 residues.

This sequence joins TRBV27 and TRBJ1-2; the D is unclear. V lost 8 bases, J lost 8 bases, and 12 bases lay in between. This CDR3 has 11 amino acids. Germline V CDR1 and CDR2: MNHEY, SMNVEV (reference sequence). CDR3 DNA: TGTGCCAGCGGGATGAGGTACGGCTACACCTTC. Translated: CASGMRYGYTF.

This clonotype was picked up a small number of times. The CDR3 DNA reads TGTGCCAGCAGTCAACTAGCGGGGGGGCCCACCGGGGAGCTGTTTTTT. Its translation: CASSQLAGGPTGELFF. The chain links TRBV27 to TRBJ2-2; 13 bases align to TRBD2. Unmatched junction bases numbered 4, after V lost 5 bases and J lost 4 bases. In germline, CDR1 is MNHEY, CDR2 SMNVEV (reference sequence). The CDR3 length is 16 residues.

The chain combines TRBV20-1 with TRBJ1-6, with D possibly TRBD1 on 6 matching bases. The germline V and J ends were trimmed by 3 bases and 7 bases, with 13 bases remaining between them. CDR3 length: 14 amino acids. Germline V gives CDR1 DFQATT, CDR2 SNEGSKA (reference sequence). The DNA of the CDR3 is TGCAGTGCTAGTAGGGGGGCGAAGAATTCACCCCTCCACTTT. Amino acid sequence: CSASRGAKNSPLHF.